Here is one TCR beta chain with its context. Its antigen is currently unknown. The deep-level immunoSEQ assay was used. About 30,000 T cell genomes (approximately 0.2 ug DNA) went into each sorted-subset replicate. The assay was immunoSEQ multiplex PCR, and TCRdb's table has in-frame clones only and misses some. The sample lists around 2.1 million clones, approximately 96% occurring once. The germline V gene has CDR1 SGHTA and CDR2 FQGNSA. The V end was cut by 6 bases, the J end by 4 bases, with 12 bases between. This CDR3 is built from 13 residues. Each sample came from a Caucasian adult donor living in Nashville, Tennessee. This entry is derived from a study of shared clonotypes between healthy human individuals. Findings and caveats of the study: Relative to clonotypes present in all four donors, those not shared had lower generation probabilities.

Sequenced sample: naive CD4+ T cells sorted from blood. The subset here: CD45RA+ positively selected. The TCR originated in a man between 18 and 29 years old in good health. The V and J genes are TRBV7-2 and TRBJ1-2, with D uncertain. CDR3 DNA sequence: TGTGCCAGCAGGCCCGGACTTTCCTATGGCTACACCTTC. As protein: CASRPGLSYGYTF.